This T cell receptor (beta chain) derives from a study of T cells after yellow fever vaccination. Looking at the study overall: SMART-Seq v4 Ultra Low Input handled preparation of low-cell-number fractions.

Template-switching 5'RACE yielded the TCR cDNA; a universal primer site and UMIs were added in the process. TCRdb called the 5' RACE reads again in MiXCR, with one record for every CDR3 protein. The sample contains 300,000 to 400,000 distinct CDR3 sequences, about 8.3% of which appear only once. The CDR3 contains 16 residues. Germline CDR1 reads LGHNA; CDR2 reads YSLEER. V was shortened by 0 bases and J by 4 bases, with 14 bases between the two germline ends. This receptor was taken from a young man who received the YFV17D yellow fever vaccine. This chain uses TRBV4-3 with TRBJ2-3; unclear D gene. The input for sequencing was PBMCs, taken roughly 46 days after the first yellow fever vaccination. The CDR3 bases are TGCGCCAGCAGCCAAGATTGGGCCTGGCAGGCAGATACGCAGTATTTT. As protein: CASSQDWAWQADTQYF.